One sample yielded the 14 T cell receptor beta chains listed below, sequenced in a study of response to subunit inactivated influenza vaccine. TCRdb redid the calling of the RT-PCR reads with MiXCR, one entry per CDR3 protein. The sample shows some 500,000 distinct CDR3 sequences, 10% to 15% of them seen only once. Source: PBMCs from blood, taken 45 days after vaccination. The origin of the receptors is a man in his fifties or sixties who received an inactivated influenza vaccine.

The chain has TRBV6-4 and TRBJ2-1; D is possibly TRBD2 (5 bases). This CDR3 spans 17 amino acids. V was shortened by 4 bases and J by 0 bases, with 16 bases between the two germline ends. Germline CDR1 MRHNA, CDR2 SNTAGT. CDR3 DNA sequence: TGTGCCAGCAGTGTCTCGCCAAGAGGGAGCTCCTACAATGAGCAGTTCTTC. The encoded protein is CASSVSPRGSSYNEQFF.

The V and J genes are TRBV10-3 and TRBJ2-7; a weak D match, TRBD2 (6 bases). V lost 0 bases and J lost 0, with 12 bases in between. Germline V lookup: CDR1 ENHRY, CDR2 SYGVKD. CDR3 length equals 16 residues. The CDR3 nucleotides read TGTGCCATCAGTGAGTCTGGGAGGTCACGCTCCTACGAGCAGTACTTC. It specifies CAISESGRSRSYEQYF.

The V and J genes are TRBV11-1 and TRBJ2-1, with 8 bases matching TRBD2. This CDR3 has 19 amino acids. Trimming removed 5 bases from V and 2 bases from J; junction bases left unmatched: 17. Germline V lookup: CDR1 SGHAT, CDR2 FQDESV (reference sequence). CDR3 coding DNA: TGTGCCAGCAGCCCCCTTGGGTTCTTTGCGGGAGGTCCCTACAATGAGCAGTTCTTC. Its translation is CASSPLGFFAGGPYNEQFF.

The chain has TRBV20-1 and TRBJ2-1; 11 bases map to TRBD2. Germline CDR1 and CDR2: DFQATT and SNEGSKA (reference sequence). With 6 bases clipped from V and 5 bases from J, the junction kept 9 bases outside the gene matches. The CDR3 covers 15 residues. CDR3 sequence (DNA): TGCAGTGCAGCTAGGGTAGCGGGGGGGGACAATGAGCAGTTCTTC. Amino acid sequence: CSAARVAGGDNEQFF.

The chain employs TRBV12-3 or TRBV12-4 and TRBJ1-6; possibly TRBD1 for D (6 bases). The CDR3 runs to 14 residues. The V end was cut by 4 bases, the J end by 7 bases, with 11 bases between. The CDR3 coding sequence is TGTGCCAGCAGTTCCGGACAGACGAATTCACCCCTCCACTTT. Protein: CASSSGQTNSPLHF.

This clonotype was seen only a few times. V is TRBV6-1 and J is TRBJ2-3; maybe TRBD1 (5 bases). This CDR3 has 15 amino acids. The germline V and J ends were trimmed by 5 bases and 4 bases, with 16 bases remaining between them. Germline lookup yields CDR1 MNHNS and CDR2 SASEGT. The CDR3 DNA reads TGTGCCAGCAGTCCCCCTCCAGAAGGGGCAGATACGCAGTATTTT. It codes for CASSPPPEGADTQYF.

This clonotype was picked up a small number of times. This chain links TRBV12-3 or TRBV12-4 with TRBJ1-2; 7 nucleotides line up with TRBD1. V lost 6 bases and J lost 9; bases outside the gene matches: 19. The CDR3 has 16 residues. CDR3 sequence (DNA): TGTGCCAGCAGCTTAAACTACTACAGGGGACCTATACGCTACACCTTC. It specifies CASSLNYYRGPIRYTF.

This rearrangement joins TRBV5-1 to TRBJ1-1; D unresolved. Germline V gene lookup returns CDR1 SGHRS and CDR2 YFSETQ. CDR3 length: 13 residues. V lost 2 bases and J 7 bases, leaving 12 bases between the germline ends. The CDR3 loop is CASSFWEDGEAFF. The CDR3 bases are TGCGCCAGCAGCTTCTGGGAGGATGGTGAAGCTTTCTTT.

This clonotype was seen a few times. CDR3 in DNA: TGTGCCAGCAGTCGGACAGAAAACTACGAGCAGTACTTC. Translation: CASSRTENYEQYF. The V call is TRBV28, the J call TRBJ2-7; maybe TRBD1 (6 bases). This CDR3 has 13 amino acids. Germline values: CDR1 MDHEN, CDR2 SYDVKM. The V and J ends lost 5 bases and 3 bases respectively, with 11 bases between them. Full variable domain (outside the CDR3, taken from reference TRBV28 and TRBJ2-7): DVKVTQSSRYLVKRTGEKVFLECVQDMDHENMFWYRQDPGLGLRLIYFSYDVKMKEKGDIPEGYSVSREKKERFSLILESASTNQTSMYLCASSRTENYEQYFGPGTRLTVT.

There are a few counts of this clonotype. CDR3 nucleotide sequence: TGCAGCGTAGCGAACAGGGGGATCTACGAGCAGTACTTC. Protein sequence: CSVANRGIYEQYF. The chain joins TRBV29-1 to TRBJ2-7; TRBD1 agrees at 8 bases. V was clipped by 6 bases and J by 3 bases; unmatched bases: 7. Germline-derived CDR1 and CDR2 are SQVTM and ANQGSEA. The CDR3 runs to 13 residues.

A few counts support this clonotype. The DNA for the CDR3 is TGTGCCAGCAGCCAAACCAAACTAGCGGGAGGTGGATACGAGCAGTACTTC. Amino acids: CASSQTKLAGGGYEQYF. J is TRBJ2-7 and V is TRBV4-2; 12 nucleotides align to TRBD2. Germline V gene sequence: CDR1 LGHNA, CDR2 YNFKEQ. V dropped 2 bases and J dropped 4; count of bases not matched to a gene: 9. This CDR3 comprises 17 residues.

V gene TRBV24-1 combines with J gene TRBJ2-5; the D gene is possibly TRBD1 (5 bases). Germline CDR1 KGHDR, CDR2 SFDVKD. V was trimmed by 1 base and J by 3 bases, leaving 8 bases between them. The CDR3 sequence is 14 residues long. The CDR3 nucleotides are TGTGCCACCAGTGATTTAAGGGGCGAAGAGACCCAGTACTTC. Amino acid sequence: CATSDLRGEETQYF.

The gene calls are TRBV6-5 and TRBJ2-5, with D uncertain. This CDR3 is built from 15 residues. CDR1 and CDR2 from the germline V gene are MNHEY and SVGAGI. V lost 11 bases and J lost 5, with 24 bases in between. CDR3 sequence: CACGYDTAWSETQYF. The CDR3 nucleotides read TGTGCCTGCGGATACGACACGGCCTGGAGTGAGACCCAGTACTTC.

This clonotype has a count of ten or more. The rearrangement links TRBV12-3 or TRBV12-4 to TRBJ2-2, with D uncertain. The CDR3 extends over 14 amino acids. The V end lost 3 bases, the J end lost 3 bases, and 8 bases lay between the germline ends. The DNA for the CDR3 is TGTGCCAGCAGTTTGACTGGTGACACCGGGGAGCTGTTTTTT. Encoded protein: CASSLTGDTGELFF.